Below, 12 T cell receptor beta chains from the same sample are listed, as sequenced in a study of CD8+ T cells in alopecia areata. Extracted RNA was reverse transcribed, and the resulting cDNA served as sequencing template. The table came from immunoSEQ multiplex PCR; TCRdb's copy has only in-frame clones and leaves some out. The sample lists about 200,000 clones, roughly two fifths occurring once. Indicated treatment: oral pan-JAK inhibitor, 5-10 mg twice daily. The input for sequencing was CD4+ T cells sorted from blood, taken at approximately week 30, from a patient treated with tofacitinib. Receptors were obtained from a human donor with alopecia areata.

This chain uses TRBV10-3 with TRBJ1-2; D may be TRBD1 (5 bases). V lost 10 bases and J lost 4, with 19 bases in between. The CDR3 contains 14 residues. Per the germline V gene, CDR1 is ENHRY and CDR2 is SYGVKD. In DNA form, the CDR3 reads TGTGCCAGCACTTCCGCTGGGGCAAGCTATGGCTACACCTTC. This gives the protein CASTSAGASYGYTF.

This clone appeared a few times. This chain connects TRBV18 to TRBJ2-7, with 11 bases lining up with TRBD1. Per the germline V gene, CDR1 is KGHSH and CDR2 is LQKENI. The J segment lost 3 bases and the V segment lost 3 bases, leaving 4 bases of the junction unmatched. The CDR3 totals 15 residues. The CDR3 DNA reads TGTGCCAGCTCACCCTTGGACAGGGGGCTCTACGAGCAGTACTTC. Protein product: CASSPLDRGLYEQYF. Supplemented by reference TRBV18 and TRBJ2-7, the full variable domain reads NAGVMQNPRHLVRRRGQEARLRCSPMKGHSHVYWYRQLPEEGLKFMVYLQKENIIDESGMPKERFSAEFPKEGPSILRIQQVVRGDSAAYFCASSPLDRGLYEQYFGPGTRLTVT.

The rearrangement links TRBV7-9 to TRBJ2-3; 10 bases match TRBD2. CDR3 length: 17 residues. CDR1 and CDR2 from the germline V gene are SEHNR and FQNEAQ (reference sequence). The junction had 7 bases not matched to a gene; V was cut back by 4 bases and J by 0 bases. CDR3 in amino acids: CASSSPPTSGSTDTQYF. CDR3 DNA sequence: TGTGCCAGCAGCTCGCCGCCGACTAGCGGGAGCACAGATACGCAGTATTTT.

This clone was observed a few times. The rearrangement joins TRBV7-9 to TRBJ1-5; D gene ambiguous. Trimming shortened V by 1 base and J by 3 bases, and 7 bases separated the two germline ends. The CDR3 runs 14 residues. Germline V lookup: CDR1 SEHNR, CDR2 FQNEAQ (reference sequence). In nucleotides, the CDR3 is TGTGCCAGCAGCTTAGGACCGCACAATCAGCCCCAGCATTTT. As protein: CASSLGPHNQPQHF.

The chain employs TRBV4-2 and TRBJ1-3; the D is unclear. This CDR3 contains 16 residues. CDR1 and CDR2 from the germline V gene are LGHNA and YNFKEQ. The ends were cut back, 0 bases at V and 3 bases at J, with 12 bases in the middle. The CDR3 region has the DNA TGTGCCAGCAGCCAAGAATTGAGGGTTAGTGGAAACACCATATATTTT. Translated: CASSQELRVSGNTIYF.

This sequence joins TRBV5-4 and TRBJ2-3; either TRBD1 or TRBD2 may supply D (6 bases each). Germline V CDR1 and CDR2: SGHNT, YYREEE (reference sequence). V lost 0 bases and J 3 bases, leaving 14 bases between the germline ends. The CDR3 runs to 16 residues. CDR3 sequence: CASSLAWGARTDTQYF. The CDR3 DNA sequence: TGTGCCAGCAGCTTGGCCTGGGGGGCGCGGACAGATACGCAGTATTTT.

This clone was found a few times. This chain links TRBV5-1 with TRBJ1-1; D remains ambiguous. Per the germline V gene, CDR1 is SGHRS and CDR2 is YFSETQ. V was shortened by 1 base and J by 2 bases, with 12 bases between the two germline ends. This CDR3 is 15 amino acids long. DNA of the CDR3: TGCGCCAGCAGCTTGCTCCAGAGCACCAACACTGAAGCTTTCTTT. Residues: CASSLLQSTNTEAFF.

This clone occurred a few times. This chain joins TRBV4-1 and TRBJ1-5; D perhaps matches TRBD1 (6 bases). Trimming shortened V by 1 base and J by 4 bases, and 11 bases separated the two germline ends. CDR3 length equals 15 residues. Germline V lookup: CDR1 MGHRA, CDR2 YSYEKL. The CDR3 sequence is CASSQGTVRNQPQHF. In DNA, the CDR3 is TGCGCCAGCAGCCAAGGGACAGTACGAAATCAGCCCCAGCATTTT.

This clone was picked up one time. The chain employs TRBV4-1 and TRBJ2-2, with 7 bases lining up with TRBD2. This CDR3 spans 15 amino acids. Germline CDR1 MGHRA, CDR2 YSYEKL. V was pared by 1 base and J by 4 bases, with 3 bases of the junction left unmatched. This CDR3 reads CASSQVAGTTGELFF. The CDR3 nucleotides read TGCGCCAGCAGCCAAGTAGCGGGCACCACCGGGGAGCTGTTTTTT.

This chain uses TRBV10-2 with TRBJ2-7; possible D gene TRBD1, 5 bases. Germline V gene sequence: CDR1 WSHSY, CDR2 SAAADI. The length of the CDR3 is 14 residues. V dropped 2 bases and J dropped 4 bases, with 12 bases sitting between them. CDR3 protein: CASSETAGLYEQYF. In DNA form, the CDR3 reads TGCGCCAGCAGTGAGACGGCAGGGTTATACGAGCAGTACTTC.

The chain carries TRBV7-2 and TRBJ2-7, with TRBD2 matching 10 bases. The CDR3 is made up of 15 amino acids. V dropped 3 bases and J dropped 2; count of bases not matched to a gene: 4. Per germline, CDR1 SGHTA and CDR2 FQGNSA. The CDR3 loop is CASSFRTSGAYEQYF. The CDR3 DNA is TGTGCCAGCAGCTTCAGGACTAGCGGAGCCTACGAGCAGTACTTC. Full variable domain (remainder filled in from reference TRBV7-2 and TRBJ2-7): GAGVSQSPSNKVTEKGKDVELRCDPISGHTALYWYRQSLGQGLEFLIYFQGNSAPDKSGLPSDRFSAERTGGSVSTLTIQRTQQEDSAVYLCASSFRTSGAYEQYFGPGTRLTVT.

The chain uses TRBV30 and TRBJ2-3; the D is unclear. Germline V gives CDR1 GTSNPN, CDR2 SVGIG (reference sequence). V lost 3 bases, J lost 6 bases, and 10 bases lay in between. The length of the CDR3 is 12 residues. CDR3 amino acids: CAWSAVKDTQYF. The CDR3 nucleotides are TGTGCCTGGAGCGCCGTCAAGGATACGCAGTATTTT. Looking up the rest from reference TRBV30 and TRBJ2-3 gives the full variable domain: SQTIHQWPATLVQPVGSPLSLECTVEGTSNPNLYWYRQAAGRGLQLLFYSVGIGQISSEVPQNLSASRPQDRQFILSSKKLLLSDSGFYLCAWSAVKDTQYFGPGTRLTVL.